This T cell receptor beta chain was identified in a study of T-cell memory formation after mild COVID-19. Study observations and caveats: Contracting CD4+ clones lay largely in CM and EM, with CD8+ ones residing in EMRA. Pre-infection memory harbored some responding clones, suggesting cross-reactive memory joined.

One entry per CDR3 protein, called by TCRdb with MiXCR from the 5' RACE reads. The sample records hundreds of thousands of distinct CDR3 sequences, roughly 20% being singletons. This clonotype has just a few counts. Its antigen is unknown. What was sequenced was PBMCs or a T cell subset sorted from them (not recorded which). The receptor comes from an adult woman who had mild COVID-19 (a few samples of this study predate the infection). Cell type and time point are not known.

In DNA, the CDR3 is TGTGCCAGCAGTGAATCTAGCGGGAGGCGGACAGATACGCAGTATTTT. Amino acid sequence: CASSESSGRRTDTQYF. The chain uses TRBV2 and TRBJ2-3, with 11 bases lining up with TRBD2. This CDR3 region has 16 residues. V lost 2 bases, J lost 3 bases, and 4 bases stayed unmatched. CDR1 and CDR2 (germline): SNHLY, FYNNEI.